This T cell receptor (beta chain) comes out of a study of T cell responses to AZD1222 COVID-19 vaccine. Profiled with immunoSEQ multiplex PCR; TCRdb holds only in-frame clones, not every one. This sample yields about 130,000 clones, of which approximately 90% are seen a single time; about 1.1% belongs to the top ten. A word on this clone: Its cognate antigen is unknown.

CDR3 size: 15 residues. The V gene lost 9 bases and the J gene lost 3 bases, with 17 bases spanning the gap. The V gene's germline CDR1 is LNHDA and CDR2 SQIVND (reference sequence). General study findings and limits: An increase in Spike-specific TCR breadth and depth was observed after two AZD1222 doses.

The chain employs TRBV19 and TRBJ2-2; D may correspond to TRBD1 or TRBD2 (5 bases each). The clonotype originates from an adult who received the AZD1222 COVID-19 vaccine. The sample here was peripheral blood, taken 28 days after the second AZD1222 dose. The DNA of the CDR3 is TGTGCCAGCCGGAGGTACAGGTGGGACACCGGGGAGCTGTTTTTT. As protein: CASRRYRWDTGELFF. The full variable domain, completed using reference TRBV19 and TRBJ2-2, is DGGITQSPKYLFRKEGQNVTLSCEQNLNHDAMYWYRQDPGQGLRLIYYSQIVNDFQKGDIAEGYSVSREKKESFPLTVTSAQKNPTAFYLCASRRYRWDTGELFFGEGSRLTVL.